This passage covers 4 T cell receptor beta chains from one sample sequenced in a study of OX40 agonist ivuxolimab in advanced cancers. Clones were sequenced by immunoSEQ multiplex PCR, and TCRdb holds only the in-frame ones, with some missing. The data hold just under 80,000 clones, with approximately 85% observed a single time. The material sequenced was CD4+ or CD8+ T cells sorted from blood, taken in a trial of the OX40 agonist ivuxolimab. These receptors were taken from an adult with an advanced solid tumor such as melanoma, head and neck, liver or kidney cancer.

The J gene is TRBJ1-3, the V gene TRBV6-1, with no clear D. CDR1 and CDR2 (germline): MNHNS, SASEGT. V dropped 0 bases and J dropped 0 bases, with 6 bases sitting between them. This CDR3 region has 15 residues. The DNA of the CDR3 is TGTGCCAGCAGTGAAGCGCCTCCCTCTGGAAACACCATATATTTT. Translating gives CASSEAPPSGNTIYF.

This clone has just one count. The chain employs TRBV14 and TRBJ1-5, with D possibly matching TRBD1 (6 bases). Germline V lookup: CDR1 SGHDN, CDR2 FVKESK. The CDR3 has 17 residues. V gave up 10 bases and J gave up 0 bases, with 22 bases separating them. CDR3: CATGVRSTLYSNQPQHF. CDR3 in DNA: TGTGCCACAGGGGTTCGATCGACACTCTATAGCAATCAGCCCCAGCATTTT.

The chain carries TRBV4-1 and TRBJ1-2, with 9 nucleotides matching TRBD1. J was trimmed by 1 base and V by 1 base; bases with no gene match: 4. Per the germline V gene, CDR1 is MGHRA and CDR2 is YSYEKL. CDR3 length: 16 residues. Written as DNA, the CDR3 is TGCGCCAGCAGCCAAGGACAGGGGGATTTTAACTATGGCTACACCTTC. Its protein product is CASSQGQGDFNYGYTF.

The chain couples TRBV18 to TRBJ2-5, with a tentative D call TRBD2 (6 bases). The V end was cut by 2 bases, the J end by 1 base, with 8 bases between. The germline gives CDR1 KGHSH, CDR2 LQKENI. This CDR3 is built from 14 residues. The CDR3 DNA sequence: TGTGCCAGCTCACCAGCGGGGACCCAAGAGACCCAGTACTTC. Translation gives CASSPAGTQETQYF. The whole variable domain, remainder taken from reference TRBV18 and TRBJ2-5, is NAGVMQNPRHLVRRRGQEARLRCSPMKGHSHVYWYRQLPEEGLKFMVYLQKENIIDESGMPKERFSAEFPKEGPSILRIQQVVRGDSAAYFCASSPAGTQETQYFGPGTRLLVL.